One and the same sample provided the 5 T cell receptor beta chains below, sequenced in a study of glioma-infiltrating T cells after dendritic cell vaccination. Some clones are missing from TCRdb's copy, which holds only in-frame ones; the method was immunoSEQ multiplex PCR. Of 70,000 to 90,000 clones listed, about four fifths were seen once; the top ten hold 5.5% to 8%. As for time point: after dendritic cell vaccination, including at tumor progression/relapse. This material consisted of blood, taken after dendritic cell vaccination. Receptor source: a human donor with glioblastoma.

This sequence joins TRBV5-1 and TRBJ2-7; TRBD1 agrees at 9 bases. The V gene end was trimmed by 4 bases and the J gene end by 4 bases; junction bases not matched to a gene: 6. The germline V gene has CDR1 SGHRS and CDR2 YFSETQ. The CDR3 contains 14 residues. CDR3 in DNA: TGCGCCAGCAGCCGGACGACAGGGGGGTACGAGCAGTACTTC. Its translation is CASSRTTGGYEQYF.

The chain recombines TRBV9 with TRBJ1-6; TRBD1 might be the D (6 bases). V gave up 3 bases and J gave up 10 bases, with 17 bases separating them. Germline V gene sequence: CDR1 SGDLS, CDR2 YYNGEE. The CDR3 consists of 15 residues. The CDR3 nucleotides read TGTGCCAGCAGCGCCCTAGGGGGGGCCGGGTCACCCCTCCACTTT. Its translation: CASSALGGAGSPLHF.

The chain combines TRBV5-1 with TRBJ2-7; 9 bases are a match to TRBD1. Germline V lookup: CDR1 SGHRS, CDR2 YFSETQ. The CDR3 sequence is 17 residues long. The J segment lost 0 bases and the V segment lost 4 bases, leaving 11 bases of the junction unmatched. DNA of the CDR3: TGCGCCAGCAGCCATAGTACAGGGGGCGATTACTCCTACGAGCAGTACTTC. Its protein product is CASSHSTGGDYSYEQYF.

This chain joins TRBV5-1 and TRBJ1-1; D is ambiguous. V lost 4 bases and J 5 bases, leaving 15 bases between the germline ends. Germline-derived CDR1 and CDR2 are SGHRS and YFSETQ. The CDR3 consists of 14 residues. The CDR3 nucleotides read TGCGCCAGCAGCCCCGACACCGGAGGGACTGAAGCTTTCTTT. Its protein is CASSPDTGGTEAFF. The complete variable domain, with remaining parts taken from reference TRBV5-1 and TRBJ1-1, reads KAGVTQTPRYLIKTRGQQVTLSCSPISGHRSVSWYQQTPGQGLQFLFEYFSETQRNKGNFPGRFSGRQFSNSRSEMNVSTLELGDSALYLCASSPDTGGTEAFFGQGTRLTVV.

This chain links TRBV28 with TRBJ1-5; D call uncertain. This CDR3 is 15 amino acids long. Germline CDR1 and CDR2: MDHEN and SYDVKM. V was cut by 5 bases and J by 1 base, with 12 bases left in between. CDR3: CASSNPRPSNQPQHF. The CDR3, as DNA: TGTGCCAGCAGTAACCCCAGGCCCAGCAATCAGCCCCAGCATTTT.